Presented here are 4 T cell receptor beta chains from one specimen sequenced in a study of blood T cell repertoires in COVID-19. The repertoire was sequenced with immunoSEQ multiplex PCR; TCRdb's copy has only in-frame clones and lacks some. This sample yields 45,000 to 65,000 clones, of which approximately 80% are seen a single time; about 45% belongs to the top ten. Specimen: peripheral blood. Every receptor here comes from an older man with active or convalescent COVID-19.

This clone was counted a few times. The chain recombines TRBV7-2 with TRBJ1-1; D possibly corresponds to TRBD1 (5 bases). This CDR3 has 12 amino acids. CDR1 and CDR2 (germline): SGHTA, FQGNSA. V was pared by 3 bases and J by 7 bases, with 9 bases between. The CDR3 reads CASSFPGGEAFF. CDR3 DNA: TGTGCCAGCAGCTTCCCGGGGGGTGAAGCTTTCTTT.

The V call is TRBV7-9, the J call TRBJ1-1; 11 bases are a match to TRBD1. Trimming at V came to 5 bases and at J to 5 bases, leaving 7 bases not matched to a gene. Germline loops: CDR1 SEHNR, CDR2 FQNEAQ (reference sequence). CDR3 length: 15 amino acids. As DNA, the CDR3 is TGTGCCAGCAGCCCGAAGGACAGGGGGCGGACTGAAGCTTTCTTT. The encoded protein is CASSPKDRGRTEAFF. Using reference TRBV7-9 and TRBJ1-1 for the parts outside the CDR3, the full variable domain is DTGVSQNPRHKITKRGQNVTFRCDPISEHNRLYWYRQTLGQGPEFLTYFQNEAQLEKSRLLSDRFSAERPKGSFSTLEIQRTEQGDSAMYLCASSPKDRGRTEAFFGQGTRLTVV.

J is TRBJ1-1 and V is TRBV7-6; D gene unclear. V was shortened by 2 bases and J by 0 bases, with 10 bases between the two germline ends. The CDR3 has 15 residues. Per germline, CDR1 SGHVS and CDR2 FNYEAQ. CDR3 in amino acids: CASSLSHHLNTEAFF. The DNA for the CDR3 is TGTGCCAGCAGCTTAAGCCACCATTTGAACACTGAAGCTTTCTTT.

The chain recombines TRBV19 with TRBJ1-1, with D uncertain. With 4 bases removed from V and 8 bases from J, the gap between germline ends came to 11 bases. This CDR3 comprises 12 residues. Germline CDR1 reads LNHDA; CDR2 reads SQIVND (reference sequence). The DNA for the CDR3 is TGTGCCAGTAGTAATAGGAGGGCAGAAGCTTTCTTT. Its protein product is CASSNRRAEAFF. Full variable domain (outside the CDR3, taken from reference TRBV19 and TRBJ1-1): DGGITQSPKYLFRKEGQNVTLSCEQNLNHDAMYWYRQDPGQGLRLIYYSQIVNDFQKGDIAEGYSVSREKKESFPLTVTSAQKNPTAFYLCASSNRRAEAFFGQGTRLTVV.